Shown below are 21 T cell receptor beta chains from a single sample sequenced in a study of beta chain features in type 1 diabetes. Expressed TCRB transcripts were sequenced because the entire RNA isolate underwent reverse transcription. The table came from immunoSEQ multiplex PCR; TCRdb's copy has only in-frame clones and leaves some out. The repertoire holds hundreds of thousands of clones, with about 63% as singletons. Sequences were obtained from naive CD4+ T cells from blood. The receptors stem from a man younger than 45 in good health.

This clone turned up a few times. The V call is TRBV20-1, the J call TRBJ2-3; no firm D call. Per germline, CDR1 DFQATT and CDR2 SNEGSKA (reference sequence). V gave up 8 bases and J gave up 0 bases, with 6 bases separating them. The CDR3 is 11 residues long. The CDR3: CSSLSTDTQYF. Written as DNA, the CDR3 is TGCAGTTCTCTGAGCACAGATACGCAGTATTTT.

This rearrangement joins TRBV19 to TRBJ2-5, with D perhaps matching TRBD1 or TRBD2 (5 bases each). V shed 0 bases and J shed 0 bases, with 14 bases lying between them. Germline V lookup: CDR1 LNHDA, CDR2 SQIVND (reference sequence). There are 17 residues in the CDR3. CDR3 residues: CASSIDFGTANQETQYF. The DNA of the CDR3 is TGTGCCAGTAGTATAGATTTCGGGACCGCGAACCAAGAGACCCAGTACTTC.

This rearrangement joins TRBV7-8 to TRBJ2-1; weak D call: TRBD2 (5 bases). The germline CDR1 and CDR2 sequences are SGHVS and FQNEAQ. There are 17 residues in the CDR3. V lost 2 bases and J 4 bases, leaving 18 bases between the germline ends. The DNA of the CDR3 is TGTGCCAGCAGCTTAAGGGTAAGCGGCACGCTGTACAATGAGCAGTTCTTC. It encodes CASSLRVSGTLYNEQFF.

The count of this clone is one. This sequence joins TRBV28 and TRBJ2-3; 11 nucleotides align to TRBD2. Germline trimming cut 2 bases from V and 0 bases from J; bases unmatched to any gene: 4. Germline lookup yields CDR1 MDHEN and CDR2 SYDVKM. This CDR3 region has 17 residues. The CDR3 is CASSLLGLADSTDTQYF. Here the CDR3 DNA reads TGTGCCAGCAGTTTACTGGGACTAGCGGATAGCACAGATACGCAGTATTTT.

As regards this clone: Distinct nucleotide sequences in the sample also encode this CDR3. This sequence joins TRBV20-1 and TRBJ2-7; D remains unclear. Germline-derived CDR1 and CDR2 are DFQATT and SNEGSKA (reference sequence). The CDR3 totals 11 residues. Trimming shortened V by 3 bases and J by 4 bases, and 7 bases separated the two germline ends. The CDR3 DNA reads TGCAGTGCTAGCTTGGGTTACGAGCAGTACTTC. Translating it yields CSASLGYEQYF.

This chain links TRBV29-1 with TRBJ1-1; D call uncertain. The ends were cut back, 5 bases at V and 2 bases at J, with 9 bases in the middle. The length of the CDR3 is 12 residues. Germline V gives CDR1 SQVTM, CDR2 ANQGSEA. The CDR3 loop is CSVWPENTEAFF. The CDR3 DNA is TGCAGCGTTTGGCCGGAAAACACTGAAGCTTTCTTT.

Worth noting for this clone: Distinct nucleotide sequences in the sample also encode this CDR3. V usage is TRBV30 and J usage is TRBJ2-1; D might be TRBD1 (5 bases). The CDR3 has 13 amino acids. V dropped 0 bases and J dropped 5 bases, with 8 bases sitting between them. Germline CDR1 reads GTSNPN; CDR2 reads SVGIG (reference sequence). DNA for the CDR3: TGTGCCTGGAGTGTTTACAGGAACAATGAGCAGTTCTTC. This translates into CAWSVYRNNEQFF.

V and J are TRBV23-1 and TRBJ1-5; no clear D. TRBV23-1 is an ORF, and what it does is uncertain. Trimming took off 3 bases at V and 3 bases at J, with 9 bases between the two ends. The CDR3 consists of 14 residues. The CDR3 DNA reads as TGCGCCAGCAGTCAGGGTATAGACAATCAGCCCCAGCATTTT. It yields the protein CASSQGIDNQPQHF.

V and J are TRBV29-1 and TRBJ2-3, with TRBD1 matching over 7 bases. The trim removed 5 bases at V and 5 bases at J, leaving 10 bases unmatched. Germline assignment: CDR1 SQVTM and CDR2 ANQGSEA. This CDR3 is built from 14 residues. CDR3 in amino acids: CSVLGTAYIDTQYF. CDR3 bases: TGCAGCGTTTTGGGGACAGCTTACATAGATACGCAGTATTTT.

This chain connects TRBV15 to TRBJ2-5; D may be TRBD1 or TRBD2 (5 bases each). Germline V CDR1 and CDR2: LNHNV, YYDKDF (reference sequence). The CDR3 consists of 13 residues. Trimming took 3 bases from V and 5 from J, leaving 10 bases between them. This CDR3 is CATSRGVVETQYF. The CDR3 coding sequence is TGTGCCACCAGCAGGGGGGTGGTGGAGACCCAGTACTTC.

The chain employs TRBV5-1 and TRBJ2-5; 10 nucleotides agree with TRBD2. Germline CDR1 reads SGHRS; CDR2 reads YFSETQ. V lost 1 base, J lost 3 bases, and 0 bases stayed unmatched. The length of the CDR3 is 14 residues. The CDR3 reads CASSLTSGEETQYF. The CDR3 bases are TGCGCCAGCAGCTTGACTAGCGGGGAAGAGACCCAGTACTTC. The entire variable domain, with the rest obtained from reference TRBV5-1 and TRBJ2-5, is as follows: KAGVTQTPRYLIKTRGQQVTLSCSPISGHRSVSWYQQTPGQGLQFLFEYFSETQRNKGNFPGRFSGRQFSNSRSEMNVSTLELGDSALYLCASSLTSGEETQYFGPGTRLLVL.

The V gene is TRBV21-1, the J gene TRBJ2-7; the table names TRBD1, a call not compared with the DNA. TRBV21-1 is shown as a pseudogene. CDR3 size: 15 residues. CDR3 region: CASSPGTGASYEQYF. Written as DNA, the CDR3 is TGTGCCAGCAGCCCTGGGACAGGAGCCTCCTACGAGCAGTACTTC.

This chain uses TRBV29-1 with TRBJ2-5; weak D call: TRBD2 (5 bases). Between the trimmed V and J ends, which lost 6 bases and 5 bases, there was a span of 16 bases. Germline CDR1 SQVTM, CDR2 ANQGSEA. The CDR3 sequence is 13 residues long. The CDR3, as DNA: TGCAGCGTCGCCGGGATCCTAAGGGAGACCCAGTACTTC. This encodes CSVAGILRETQYF.

The chain links TRBV30 to TRBJ2-2; 10 nucleotides match TRBD2. V lost 1 base and J lost 1; bases outside the gene matches: 0. The CDR3 contains 15 residues. Germline CDR1 is GTSNPN and CDR2 is SVGIG (reference sequence). The CDR3 loop is CAWSGLAGNTGELFF. CDR3 DNA: TGTGCCTGGAGTGGACTAGCGGGGAACACCGGGGAGCTGTTTTTT.

This rearrangement joins TRBV29-1 to TRBJ2-5, with 14 bases lining up with TRBD2. The CDR3 runs 16 residues. Germline V lookup: CDR1 SQVTM, CDR2 ANQGSEA. With 8 bases clipped from V and 5 bases from J, the junction kept 13 bases outside the gene matches. The CDR3 nucleotides read TGCAGCCAACAGACCGGGACTAGCGGGAGACGGGAGACCCAGTACTTC. Translated: CSQQTGTSGRRETQYF.

The V call is TRBV5-1, the J call TRBJ2-5; D is undetermined. The V and J ends lost 3 bases and 1 base respectively, with 4 bases between them. The CDR3 runs to 12 residues. Germline lookup yields CDR1 SGHRS and CDR2 YFSETQ. For the CDR3, the DNA is TGCGCCAGCAGCTCTACCCAAGAGACCCAGTACTTC. Amino acids: CASSSTQETQYF.

This sequence joins TRBV4-3 and TRBJ2-1, with TRBD1 identical over 10 bases. The V and J ends lost 4 bases and 4 bases, in that order; junction bases with no gene match: 7. The germline CDR1 and CDR2 sequences are LGHNA and YSLEER. The CDR3 length is 16 residues. This CDR3 is CASSPQTGGPYNEQFF. CDR3 DNA: TGCGCCAGCAGCCCCCAGACAGGGGGCCCTTACAATGAGCAGTTCTTC.

This rearrangement joins TRBV7-2 to TRBJ2-7; 15 positions agree with TRBD2. The V segment lost 4 bases and the J segment 4 bases; nucleotides outside the gene matches: 11. There are 18 residues in the CDR3. Germline CDR1 SGHTA, CDR2 FQGNSA. DNA of the CDR3: TGTGCCAGCAGCTGGGGGACTAGCGGGAGGAAGCTAGTGTACGAGCAGTACTTC. Amino acid sequence: CASSWGTSGRKLVYEQYF.

V and J are TRBV9 and TRBJ2-5, with no clear D. CDR3 length: 15 residues. V was trimmed by 6 bases and J by 3 bases, leaving 18 bases between them. The germline CDR1 and CDR2 sequences are SGDLS and YYNGEE. DNA for the CDR3: TGTGCCAGCACCCTATCGGGCCTTAGGGAAGAGACCCAGTACTTC. This sequence encodes CASTLSGLREETQYF.

This rearrangement joins TRBV28 to TRBJ1-5; D is perhaps TRBD1 (6 bases). The CDR3 covers 12 residues. CDR1 is MDHEN and CDR2 is SYDVKM in the germline V gene. The V and J ends lost 6 bases and 7 bases respectively, with 10 bases between them. CDR3: CASRRDIQPQHF. The DNA of the CDR3 is TGTGCCAGCAGGCGGGACATCCAGCCCCAGCATTTT.

The chain recombines TRBV9 with TRBJ2-7, with 12 bases aligning to TRBD2. The J segment lost 4 bases and the V segment lost 0 bases, leaving 2 bases of the junction unmatched. Germline CDR1 reads SGDLS; CDR2 reads YYNGEE. CDR3 length: 15 residues. The DNA for the CDR3 is TGTGCCAGCAGCGTAGGACTAGCGGGAGAGTACGAGCAGTACTTC. It translates to CASSVGLAGEYEQYF.